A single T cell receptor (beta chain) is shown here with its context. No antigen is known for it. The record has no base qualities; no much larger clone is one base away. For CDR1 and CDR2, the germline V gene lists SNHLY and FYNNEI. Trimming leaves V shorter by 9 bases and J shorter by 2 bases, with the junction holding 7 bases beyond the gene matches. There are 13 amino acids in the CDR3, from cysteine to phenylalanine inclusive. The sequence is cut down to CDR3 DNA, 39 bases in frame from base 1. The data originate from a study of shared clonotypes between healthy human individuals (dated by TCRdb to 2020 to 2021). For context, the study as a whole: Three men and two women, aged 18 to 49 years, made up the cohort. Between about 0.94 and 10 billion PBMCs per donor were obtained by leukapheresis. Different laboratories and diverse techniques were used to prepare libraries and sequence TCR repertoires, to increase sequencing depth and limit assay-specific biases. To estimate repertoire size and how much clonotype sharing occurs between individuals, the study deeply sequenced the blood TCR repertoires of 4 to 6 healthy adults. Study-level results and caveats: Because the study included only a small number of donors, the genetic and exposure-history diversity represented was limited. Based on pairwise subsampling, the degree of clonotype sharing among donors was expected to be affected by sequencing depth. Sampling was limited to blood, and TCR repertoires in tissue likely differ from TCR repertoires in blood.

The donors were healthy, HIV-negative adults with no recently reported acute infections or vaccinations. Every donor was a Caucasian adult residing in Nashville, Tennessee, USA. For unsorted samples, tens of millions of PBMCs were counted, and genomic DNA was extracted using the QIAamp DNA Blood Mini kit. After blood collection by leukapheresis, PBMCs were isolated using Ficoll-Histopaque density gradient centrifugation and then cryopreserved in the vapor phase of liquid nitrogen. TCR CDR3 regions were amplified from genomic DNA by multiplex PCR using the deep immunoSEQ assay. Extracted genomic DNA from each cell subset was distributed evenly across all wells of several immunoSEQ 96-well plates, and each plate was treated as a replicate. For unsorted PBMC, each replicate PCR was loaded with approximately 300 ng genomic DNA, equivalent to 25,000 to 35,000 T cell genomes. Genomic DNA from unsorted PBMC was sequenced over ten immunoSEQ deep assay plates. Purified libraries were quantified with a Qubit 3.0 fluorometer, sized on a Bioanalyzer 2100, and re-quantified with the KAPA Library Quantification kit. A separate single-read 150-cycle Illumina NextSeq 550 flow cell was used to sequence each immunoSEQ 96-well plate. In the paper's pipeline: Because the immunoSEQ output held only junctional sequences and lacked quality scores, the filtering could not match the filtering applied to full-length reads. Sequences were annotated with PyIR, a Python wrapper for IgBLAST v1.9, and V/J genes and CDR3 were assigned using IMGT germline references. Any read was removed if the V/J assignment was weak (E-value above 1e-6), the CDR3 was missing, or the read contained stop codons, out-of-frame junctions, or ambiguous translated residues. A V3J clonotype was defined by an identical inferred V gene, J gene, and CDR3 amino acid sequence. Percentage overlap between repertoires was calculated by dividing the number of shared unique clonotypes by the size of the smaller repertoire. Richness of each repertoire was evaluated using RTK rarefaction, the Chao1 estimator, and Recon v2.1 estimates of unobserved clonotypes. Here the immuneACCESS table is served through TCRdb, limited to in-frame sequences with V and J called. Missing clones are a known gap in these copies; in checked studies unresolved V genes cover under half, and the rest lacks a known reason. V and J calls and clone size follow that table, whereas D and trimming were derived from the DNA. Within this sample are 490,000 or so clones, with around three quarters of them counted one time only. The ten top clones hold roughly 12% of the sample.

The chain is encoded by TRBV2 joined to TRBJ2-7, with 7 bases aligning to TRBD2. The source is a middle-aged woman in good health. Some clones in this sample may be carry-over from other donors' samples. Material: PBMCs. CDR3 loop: CASCSGITYEQYF. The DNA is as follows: TGTGCCAGTTGCAGCGGGATAACCTACGAGCAGTACTTC.